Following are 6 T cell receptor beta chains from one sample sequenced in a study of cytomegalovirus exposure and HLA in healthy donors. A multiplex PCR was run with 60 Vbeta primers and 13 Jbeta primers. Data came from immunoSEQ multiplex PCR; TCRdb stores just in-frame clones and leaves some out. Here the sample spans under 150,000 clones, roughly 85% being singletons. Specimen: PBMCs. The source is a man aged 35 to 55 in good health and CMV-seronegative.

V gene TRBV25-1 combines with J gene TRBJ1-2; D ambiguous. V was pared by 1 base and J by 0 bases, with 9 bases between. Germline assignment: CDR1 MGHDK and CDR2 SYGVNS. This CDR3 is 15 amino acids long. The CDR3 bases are TGTGCCAGCAGTGAATCTCCAGAAGCTAACTATGGCTACACCTTC. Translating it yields CASSESPEANYGYTF.

For the CDR3, the DNA is TGTGCCAGCAGTGTTATGAACACTGAAGCTTTCTTT. It encodes CASSVMNTEAFF. The chain is built from TRBV6-6 and TRBJ1-1; D remains unclear. Trimming removed 5 bases at V and 0 bases at J, with 4 bases between. The CDR3 is 12 residues long. Germline loops: CDR1 MNHNY, CDR2 SVGAGI (reference sequence).

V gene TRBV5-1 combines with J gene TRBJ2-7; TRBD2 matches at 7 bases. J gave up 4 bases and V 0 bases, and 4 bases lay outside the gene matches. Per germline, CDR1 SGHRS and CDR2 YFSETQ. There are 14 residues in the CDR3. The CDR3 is CASSLGGSGYEQYF. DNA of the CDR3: TGCGCCAGCAGCTTGGGCGGGAGTGGGTACGAGCAGTACTTC.

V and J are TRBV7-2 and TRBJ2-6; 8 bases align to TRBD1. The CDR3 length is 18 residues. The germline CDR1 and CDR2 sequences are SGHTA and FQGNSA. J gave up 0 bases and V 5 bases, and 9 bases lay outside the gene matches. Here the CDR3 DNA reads TGTGCCAGCAGCCGAGGGAGGACAGGGCTCTCTGGGGCCAACGTCCTGACTTTC. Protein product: CASSRGRTGLSGANVLTF.

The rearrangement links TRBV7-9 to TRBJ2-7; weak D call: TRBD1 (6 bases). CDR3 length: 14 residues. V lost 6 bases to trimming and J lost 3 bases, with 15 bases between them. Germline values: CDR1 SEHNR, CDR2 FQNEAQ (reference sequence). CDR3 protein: CASSLPTGFYEQYF. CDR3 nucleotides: TGTGCCAGCAGTTTACCCACAGGGTTCTACGAGCAGTACTTC.

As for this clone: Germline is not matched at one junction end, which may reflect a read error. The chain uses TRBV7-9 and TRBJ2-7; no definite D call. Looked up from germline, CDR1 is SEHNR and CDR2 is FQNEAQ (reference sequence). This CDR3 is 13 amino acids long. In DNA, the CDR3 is TGTTCCAGCAGCCCAGGAAGCTCCTACGAGCAGTACTTC. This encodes CSSSPGSSYEQYF.